In this sample, the clone carrying this TCR beta chain turned up a few times. What it binds is not known. The data are from a study of T cell responses to AZD1222 COVID-19 vaccine. Germline assignment: CDR1 MNHEY and CDR2 SMNVEV (reference sequence). The CDR3 covers 15 residues. With V trimmed by 4 bases and J by 11 bases, 11 bases remained unmatched. Assay used: immunoSEQ multiplex PCR; TCRdb lists only in-frame clones, some missing. In the table there are roughly 150,000 clones, roughly 90% of which are singletons. Findings and limits, study-wide: Baseline serology detected seropositivity in only a handful of AZD1222 recipients. The study found vaccine-associated CD4 TCRs spanning spike, dominant at 160-218 and 743-854. Recipients of two AZD1222 doses showed rising Spike-specific TCR breadth and depth. Females outnumbered males among donors, who were mostly white British; clonal diversity was possibly underestimated.

Material: peripheral blood, obtained on day 0 of AZD1222 vaccination. The chain links TRBV27 to TRBJ1-6; TRBD1 matches 7 bases. This clonotype originated in an adult in good health. This chain's CDR3 is CASSSSGGGETPLHF. In DNA, the CDR3 is TGTGCCAGCAGTTCCTCAGGAGGGGGCGAGACACCCCTCCACTTT.